This T cell receptor beta chain was obtained from a study of beta chain features in type 1 diabetes. Whole-study findings and limits: Patients with Type 1 diabetes showed moderately but significantly shorter TCRB CDR3s in all four CD4+ subsets.

Sequenced material consisted of expressed TCRB transcripts (all of the isolated RNA was reverse transcribed). An average roughly 3.3 million reads came from naive, central memory and regulatory T cell samples. Method: immunoSEQ multiplex PCR; TCRdb's copy keeps in-frame clones and lacks some. The sample lists tens of thousands of clones, under 75% seen once, with around 4.4% in the top ten. On this clone itself: Antigen specificity is unknown.

Sequencing input: Tregs from blood. The clonotype comes from a man aged 18-30 years with type 1 diabetes.

CDR3 sequence reads: CASSPSGATDTQYF. The CDR3 bases are TGTGCCAGCAGCCCTAGCGGGGCGACAGATACGCAGTATTTT. J is TRBJ2-3 and V is TRBV7-9, with 9 bases identical to TRBD2. The CDR3 length is 14 residues. Germline V gives CDR1 SEHNR, CDR2 FQNEAQ (reference sequence). Unmatched junction bases numbered 3, after V lost 5 bases and J lost 3 bases.